This TCR beta chain appears in the sequencing data of a study of blood T cell repertoires in COVID-19 (dated by TCRdb to 2018 to 2020). A note on the overall study: The collaborator samples originated in the United States, Italy and Spain and spanned the acute and convalescent phases of COVID-19. The prospective study material was composed of cDNA or gDNA derived from T cells, B-cell-depleted T cells, or PBMCs. Deeply sampled blood TCRbeta repertoires from subjects exposed to, actively infected with, or recovered from COVID-19 were included in the dataset. The repertoires were made available in a free public database intended to serve as a resource for research on the immune response to SARS-CoV-2. The samples were drawn from the first 160 participants of the ongoing ImmuneRACE study and from some 1,300 subjects provided by 6 global collaborators. Sample metadata almost always included a de-identified subject ID, COVID-19 status, age in years and sex. Where available, HLA class I and class II types were obtained from metadata supplied by the sample provider rather than from assay-based typing. Overall results and qualifications from the work: Clinical and demographic metadata were provided uncurated, with the amount varying by source and participant.

In Seattle, one collaborating source enrolled patients while the infection was active and tracked those patients longitudinally over the course of disease. Whole blood was collected in K2EDTA tubes by collaborating institutions according to the institutions' own protocols. For TCRbeta analysis, collaborators shipped samples as frozen whole blood, isolated PBMCs, or DNA extracted from either of those sample types. Including the terminal cysteine and phenylalanine, the CDR3 comprises 15 residues. The sequence is cut down to CDR3 DNA, 45 bases in frame from base 1. Clipping removes 0 bases from V and 4 bases from J, with 5 as the unmatched junction base count. Via the germline V gene, CDR1 is SGHRS and CDR2 YFSETQ. TCRbeta CDR3 regions were amplified from genomic DNA by means of the immunoSEQ Assay, a bias-controlled multiplex PCR. For the original study's pipeline: Nucleated cell counts per sample were estimated from amplification of reference gene primers within the assay. To quantify the absolute abundance of each unique TCRbeta CDR3 rearrangement, sequence reads were collapsed and filtered. Productive Simpson clonality was computed per sample as the square root of Simpson's diversity index over productive rearrangements. In TCRdb, the immuneACCESS table is reduced to in-frame sequences with V and J assigned. These tables do not hold every clone; where another copy was compared, an unresolved V gene accounts for under half, and the others remain unexplained. V, J and clone size are taken as reported in that table, and D and trimming were inferred from the DNA itself. Here the sample has some 270,000 clones; roughly 88% occur a single time. Jointly, the top ten make up roughly 5.2% of the sample.

About this clone itself: It lacks a known antigen. No base-level quality is on record; no much larger clone is a single base apart.

Source material: peripheral blood. The chain is made from TRBV5-1 and TRBJ2-3; 7 nucleotides in the junction match TRBD2. This TCR was recovered from an elderly woman with COVID-19, enrolled during active disease. The bases are TGCGCCAGCAGCTTGGTCGGGCTAGCGGCAGATACGCAGTATTTT. It codes for CASSLVGLAADTQYF.